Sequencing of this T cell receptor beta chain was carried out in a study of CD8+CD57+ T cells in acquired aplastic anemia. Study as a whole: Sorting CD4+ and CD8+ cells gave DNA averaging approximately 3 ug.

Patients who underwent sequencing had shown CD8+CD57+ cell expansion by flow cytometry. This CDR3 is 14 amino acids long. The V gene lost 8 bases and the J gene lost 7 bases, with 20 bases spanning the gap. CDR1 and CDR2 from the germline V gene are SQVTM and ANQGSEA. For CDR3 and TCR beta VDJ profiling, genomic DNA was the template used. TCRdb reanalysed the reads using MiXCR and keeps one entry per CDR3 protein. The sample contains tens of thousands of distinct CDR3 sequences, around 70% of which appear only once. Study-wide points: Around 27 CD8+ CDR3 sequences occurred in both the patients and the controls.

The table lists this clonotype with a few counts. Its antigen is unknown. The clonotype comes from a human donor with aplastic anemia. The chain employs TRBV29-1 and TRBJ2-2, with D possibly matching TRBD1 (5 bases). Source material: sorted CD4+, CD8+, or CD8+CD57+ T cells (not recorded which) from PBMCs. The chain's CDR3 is CSTPGDRPNGELFF. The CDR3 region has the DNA TGCAGCACCCCCGGTGACAGACCTAACGGGGAGCTGTTTTTT.